This TCR beta chain was profiled in a study of T cells in women clearing cervical HPV infection. Germline V lookup: CDR1 SGHTA, CDR2 FQGNSA. The length of the CDR3 is 15 residues. V was trimmed by 1 base and J by 3 bases, leaving 10 bases between them. Sequencing used immunoSEQ multiplex PCR; TCRdb keeps in-frame clones, though not all of them. The sample has approximately 32,000 clones. On this clone: Coverage ceases 3 residues before the CDR3 finishes, and the germline J gene fills in the end.

The material sequenced was blood buffy coat. The TCR comes from a woman between 18 and 69 years old with a cervical HPV16 infection that either progressed to CIN3+ or cleared (not recorded which). The rearrangement joins TRBV7-2 to TRBJ1-5; D is undetermined. The sequenced part of the CDR3 DNA is TGTGCCAGCAGCTTAGTGACGGACTCCAATCAGCCC. It codes for CASSLVTDSNQP. The complete CDR3 reads CASSLVTDSNQPQHF.